This TCR beta chain was captured by sequencing in a study of glioma-infiltrating T cells after dendritic cell vaccination. Across the whole study: Three intradermal dendritic cell vaccine injections were given every two weeks.

Assay used: immunoSEQ multiplex PCR; TCRdb lists only in-frame clones, some missing. Of 70,000 to 90,000 clones listed, roughly 80% are singletons. Concerning this clone itself: Its antigen remains unidentified.

As to time point: after dendritic cell vaccination, including at tumor progression/relapse. Only patients with spare fresh-frozen tumor and over two years of follow-up were included. General observations from the study: Survival was not directly related to TCR clonality in these patients.

The material sequenced was blood, taken after dendritic cell vaccination. The receptor was isolated from a human donor with glioblastoma.

CDR3 in amino acids: CASSLATSTYEQYF. The CDR3 DNA reads as TGCGCCAGCAGCTTGGCGACTTCAACCTACGAGCAGTACTTC. The chain combines TRBV5-1 with TRBJ2-7; D not resolved. V lost 0 bases to trimming and J lost 2 bases, with 9 bases between them. The CDR3 has 14 amino acids. The V gene's germline CDR1 is SGHRS and CDR2 YFSETQ.